A selection of T cell receptor beta chains follows, all from one sample in a study of cytomegalovirus exposure and HLA in healthy donors. Libraries were prepared by immunoSEQ multiplex PCR; TCRdb keeps only in-frame clonotypes and omits some of them. The sample includes 120,000 to 150,000 clones, about four fifths of them seen just once. The sequenced sample consisted of PBMCs. The receptor source for this set is a male donor in good health and CMV-seronegative. CDR3s include the opening cysteine and the closing phenylalanine or tryptophan. D genes are given only for firm matches. Only some rows state a clone size, as once, few, many or a class for expanded clones.

cdr3_aa	cdr3_nt	d_call	clone_size	v_call	j_call
CSVQDPDQPQHF	TGCAGCGTTCAGGATCCGGATCAGCCCCAGCATTTT	.	.	TRBV29-1	TRBJ1-5
CASSPDALLWAGGITDTQYF	TGCGCCAGCAGCCCGGACGCGTTACTATGGGCGGGAGGGATCACAGATACGCAGTATTTT	TRBD2	.	TRBV4-3	TRBJ2-3
CASSLAHMSGANVLTF	TGTGCCAGCAGTTTAGCCCACATGTCTGGGGCCAACGTCCTGACTTTC	.	.	TRBV28	TRBJ2-6
CASSDSSRSSTDTQYF	TGTGCCAGCAGTGACTCGAGTCGGTCTAGCACAGATACGCAGTATTTT	.	.	TRBV6-4	TRBJ2-3
CASSHNPQGAEDTQYF	TGTGCCAGCAGCCATAACCCGCAGGGGGCAGAAGATACGCAGTATTTT	TRBD1	.	TRBV9	TRBJ2-3
CASSKLFGRVQPQHF	TGTGCCAGCAGCAAACTATTTGGCAGGGTTCAGCCCCAGCATTTT	.	few	TRBV21-1	TRBJ1-5
CASFGLGGYNEQFF	TGTGCCAGCTTCGGACTGGGGGGTTACAATGAGCAGTTCTTC	.	.	TRBV27	TRBJ2-1
CASSYGSNTEAFF	TGTGCCAGTAGTTATGGCTCGAACACTGAAGCTTTCTTT	.	.	TRBV19	TRBJ1-1
CASSLSPDILSDYEQYF	TGTGCCAGCAGCCTTTCACCCGACATCCTATCCGACTACGAGCAGTACTTC	.	.	TRBV4-2	TRBJ2-7
CASYHSPRGPFCSFWDTEAFF	TGTGCCTCCTACCATTCCCCCAGGGGGCCTTTTTGCTCGTTTTGGGACACTGAAGCTTTCTTT	TRBD1	.	TRBV6-9	TRBJ1-1
CASSLDIHNEQFF	TGTGCCAGCAGCTTGGACATACACAATGAGCAGTTCTTC	.	few	TRBV13	TRBJ2-1
CANSGENEQFF	TGTGCCAACTCGGGAGAGAATGAGCAGTTCTTC	.	.	TRBV2	TRBJ2-1
CASSQRWGQGEQFF	TGCGCCAGCAGCCAAAGGTGGGGCCAGGGTGAGCAGTTCTTC	.	.	TRBV4-1	TRBJ2-1
CASRLGQAYGYTF	TGCGCCAGCAGATTGGGACAGGCCTATGGCTACACCTTC	TRBD1	.	TRBV5-1	TRBJ1-2
CASSRQLSNQPQHF	TGTGCCAGTAGCCGACAGTTGAGCAATCAGCCCCAGCATTTT	.	.	TRBV6-5	TRBJ1-5
CASSTSTGARSSYNEQFF	TGTGCCAGCAGCACATCGACAGGGGCTAGGAGCTCCTACAATGAGCAGTTCTTC	TRBD1	.	TRBV7-9	TRBJ2-1
CASSIGIGGYEQYF	TGTGCCAGTAGTATAGGGATCGGAGGTTACGAGCAGTACTTC	.	.	TRBV19	TRBJ2-7
CASGGPGTQYF	TGTGCCAGTGGGGGCCCAGGTACCCAGTACTTC	.	.	TRBV6-6	TRBJ2-5
CASSLLSSGISYEQYF	TGTGCCAGCAGCTTACTTTCTAGCGGGATCTCCTACGAGCAGTACTTC	TRBD2	.	TRBV5-4	TRBJ2-7
CASSGQMPAYEQYF	TGTGCCAGCAGTGGACAGATGCCTGCCTACGAGCAGTACTTC	.	once	TRBV6-5	TRBJ2-7
CASSRIALGTEAFF	TGTGCCAGCAGCCGCATAGCCCTCGGCACTGAAGCTTTCTTT	.	few	TRBV5-4	TRBJ1-1
CASSYMTGGGTQYF	TGTGCCAGCAGTTACATGACGGGGGGGGGTACGCAGTATTTT	TRBD2	.	TRBV6-5	TRBJ2-3
CASSISLGSYEQYF	TGTGCCAGTAGTATATCGCTAGGGAGCTACGAGCAGTACTTC	.	few	TRBV19	TRBJ2-7
CASSLSTREGNYEQYF	TGTGCCAGCAGCTTATCGACCCGGGAGGGAAACTACGAGCAGTACTTC	TRBD2	once	TRBV7-3	TRBJ2-7
CASSTDNSNQPQHF	TGTGCCAGCAGCACGGACAATAGCAATCAGCCCCAGCATTTT	.	.	TRBV5-4	TRBJ1-5
CASSPDRGAETQYF	TGTGCCAGCAGCCCAGACAGGGGGGCGGAGACCCAGTACTTC	TRBD1	.	TRBV7-2	TRBJ2-5
CASSLQATIYF	TGTGCCAGCAGCTTGCAGGCAACCATATATTTT	.	.	TRBV7-2	TRBJ1-3
CASSPGTVIQPQHF	TGTGCCAGCAGTCCCGGGACAGTAATTCAGCCCCAGCATTTT	TRBD1	.	TRBV6-5	TRBJ1-5
CASSPGSEWDEQYF	TGCGCCAGCAGCCCGGGTTCTGAATGGGACGAGCAGTACTTC	.	.	TRBV5-1	TRBJ2-7
CASSLDIGGLQPQHF	TGTGCCAGCAGCTTAGATATTGGCGGACTTCAGCCCCAGCATTTT	.	.	TRBV11-2	TRBJ1-5
CASSRLRLSGANVLTF	TGTGCCAGTAGTAGACTACGCCTCTCTGGAGCCAACGTCCTGACTTTC	.	.	TRBV19	TRBJ2-6
CASSSPLAGGNEQFF	TGTGCCAGCAGCTCCCCACTAGCGGGAGGCAATGAGCAGTTCTTC	TRBD2	few	TRBV7-9	TRBJ2-1
CASSLDRGEAFF	TGTGCCAGCAGCTTAGATCGGGGGGAAGCTTTCTTT	.	.	TRBV13	TRBJ1-1
CSAQPWERQFF	TGCAGTGCTCAACCTTGGGAGCGGCAGTTCTTC	.	few	TRBV20-1	TRBJ2-1
CASSVDLSGEAFF	TGTGCCAGCAGCGTAGATCTGTCGGGTGAAGCTTTCTTT	.	once	TRBV9	TRBJ1-1
CASRVFSGREEAQYF	TGTGCCAGCAGGGTGTTTAGCGGGAGGGAGGAGGCCCAGTACTTC	TRBD2	.	TRBV7-2	TRBJ2-5
CASSFSSGSYEQYF	TGTGCCAGTAGTTTCTCTAGCGGGAGCTACGAGCAGTACTTC	TRBD2	.	TRBV19	TRBJ2-7
CASSPPTGETQYF	TGTGCCAGCTCACCACCGACGGGGGAGACCCAGTACTTC	.	.	TRBV18	TRBJ2-5
CASSVSGTYEQYF	TGCGCCAGCAGTGTGAGCGGAACCTACGAGCAGTACTTC	.	.	TRBV10-1	TRBJ2-7
CAWSGRRGGYEQFF	TGTGCCTGGAGTGGGCGGAGGGGTGGCTATGAGCAGTTCTTC	.	.	TRBV30	TRBJ2-1
CASSPRTGYFTIYF	TGTGCCAGCAGCCCCCGGACAGGGTACTTCACCATATATTTT	TRBD1	.	TRBV7-2	TRBJ1-3
CASSLPRTGTHEAFF	TGTGCCAGCAGCCTTCCCCGGACAGGAACCCATGAAGCTTTCTTT	TRBD1	.	TRBV11-2	TRBJ1-1
CASSTHTTGLEYF	TGTGCCAGCAGCACCCATACGACAGGGTTGGAGTACTTC	TRBD1	.	TRBV14	TRBJ2-7
CATTDRYNEQFF	TGCGCCACCACGGACAGATACAATGAGCAGTTCTTC	.	.	TRBV10-2	TRBJ2-1
CASSLWGEDTEAFF	TGTGCCAGCAGCCTCTGGGGGGAAGACACTGAAGCTTTCTTT	.	once	TRBV28	TRBJ1-1
CASSFAGTGELFF	TGTGCCAGCAGCTTCGCGGGGACCGGGGAGCTGTTTTTT	.	.	TRBV7-2	TRBJ2-2